The clone carrying this T cell receptor (beta chain) appeared a few times. The antigen is unknown. Donors in the study were healthy people who gave bone marrow. This entry belongs to a study of cytomegalovirus exposure and HLA in healthy donors. Study observations and caveats: In a later analysis, V- and J-gene trimming of beta chains associated with a DCLRE1C missense variant, replicated independently. Some segments of the V type, notably TRBV6-2 and TRBV6-3, were excluded as indistinguishable.

Germline CDR1 SGHTA, CDR2 FQGNSA. The CDR3 is 14 amino acids. V dropped 1 base and J dropped 1; count of bases not matched to a gene: 0. The PCR contained 60 Vbeta and 13 Jbeta primers. The data were produced by immunoSEQ multiplex PCR, yet TCRdb's version contains in-frame clones alone and is incomplete. The repertoire holds more than 95,000 clones, with around 62% as singletons. This chain links TRBV7-2 with TRBJ1-1, with 7 positions matching TRBD1. Material for sequencing was PBMCs. This TCR came from a woman in her thirties or forties in good health and CMV-seropositive. CDR3 in DNA: TGTGCCAGCAGCTTAGGGGACAGGAACACTGAAGCTTTCTTT. It is translated as CASSLGDRNTEAFF.